Below, 9 T cell receptor beta chains from the same sample are listed, as sequenced in a study of T-cell reconstitution after alpha-beta-depleted transplantation in children (dated by TCRdb to 2015 to 2016). The receptor library was made with PCR. The sequencer listed for this sample is Illumina HiSeq 2500. Molecular barcoding was employed in the preparation of TCR libraries, with unique molecular identifiers being used to normalize TCRbeta repertoire quantification. TCRdb reprocessing: public reads trimmed at Q25 with fastp, clones called with MiXCR, in-frame beta chains kept. All rows with the same CDR3 protein become a single entry with the most common DNA and genes. In all, the sample holds approximately 430,000 distinct CDR3 sequences, and around 15% of those were seen once. The ten biggest clones cover approximately 29% of the sample. The treatment or condition label here, explained by the study, means: allogeneic hematopoietic cell transplantation with graft depleted of TCRalphabeta T cells and CD19 B cells.

Sequencing used PBMCs, mostly from graft donor cells, obtained 360 days after TCRalphabeta/CD19-depleted stem cell transplant. The receptors derive from a boy under two years old who had a stem cell transplant for Wiskott-Aldrich syndrome, so the T cells may come from the graft donor.

CDR3 protein: CASSDRGSQETQYF. The CDR3 DNA reads TGTGCCAGCAGTGACAGGGGGTCCCAAGAGACCCAGTACTTC. The chain joins TRBV2 to TRBJ2-5; 7 nucleotides agree with TRBD1. CDR3 length equals 14 residues. V shed 3 bases, J shed 1 base, and the junction held 2 bases outside the gene matches. Germline loops: CDR1 SNHLY, CDR2 FYNNEI.

This chain connects TRBV3-1 to TRBJ2-1; TRBD2 agrees at 12 bases. The germline V gene has CDR1 LGHDT and CDR2 YNNKEL (reference sequence). The V segment lost 4 bases and the J segment 3 bases; nucleotides outside the gene matches: 7. This CDR3 is 17 amino acids long. The CDR3: CASSPRRLAGDYNEQFF. DNA of the CDR3: TGTGCCAGCAGCCCCCGGAGACTAGCGGGAGACTACAATGAGCAGTTCTTC.

The V gene is TRBV29-1, the J gene TRBJ2-7; the match to TRBD1 covers 7 bases. The CDR3 totals 13 residues. CDR1 and CDR2 from the germline V gene are SQVTM and ANQGSEA. V was clipped by 4 bases and J by 4 bases; unmatched bases: 7. CDR3: CSVGLLQGYEQYF. In DNA, the CDR3 is TGCAGCGTTGGATTACTACAGGGGTACGAGCAGTACTTC.

The chain is built from TRBV12-3 or TRBV12-4 and TRBJ1-1; no clear D gene. V lost 2 bases, J lost 0 bases, and 22 bases lay in between. The CDR3 spans 19 residues. The CDR3 nucleotides read TGTGCCAGCAGTTTATATTTCGGGGTAAGAAACCCTATGAACACTGAAGCTTTCTTT. It translates to CASSLYFGVRNPMNTEAFF.

This rearrangement joins TRBV10-3 to TRBJ1-6, with a weak D call TRBD1 (6 bases). V gave up 10 bases and J gave up 7 bases, with 14 bases separating them. Germline loops: CDR1 ENHRY, CDR2 SYGVKD. The CDR3 consists of 13 residues. CDR3 residues: CATRQDQNSPLHF. The CDR3 DNA reads as TGTGCCACCCGACAGGATCAAAATTCACCCCTCCACTTT.

This chain uses TRBV29-1 with TRBJ2-3; 7 bases map to TRBD2. V shed 0 bases, J shed 4 bases, and the junction held 7 bases outside the gene matches. This CDR3 region has 15 residues. Germline V gene data show CDR1 as SQVTM and CDR2 as ANQGSEA. CDR3: CSVEDLLSGADTQYF. CDR3 nucleotides: TGCAGCGTTGAAGACCTACTAAGCGGGGCAGATACGCAGTATTTT.

The CDR3 sequence is CASLSGSEPYEQYF. CDR3 bases: TGTGCCAGCCTCAGCGGGAGTGAGCCATACGAGCAGTACTTC. The rearrangement joins TRBV6-1 to TRBJ2-7; 8 positions agree with TRBD2. CDR1 MNHNS and CDR2 SASEGT come from the germline V gene. The CDR3 extends over 14 amino acids. V shed 8 bases and J 4 bases; nucleotides not matched to a gene: 10.

This clonotype has just a few counts. CDR3 nucleotides: TGTGCCACCAGATTGACGGCACGCTCCTACGAGCAGTACTTC. Translation gives CATRLTARSYEQYF. The chain links TRBV15 to TRBJ2-7; D unresolved. Germline V gives CDR1 LNHNV, CDR2 YYDKDF (reference sequence). V lost 6 bases and J 0 bases, leaving 12 bases between the germline ends. This CDR3 has 14 residues.

The chain carries TRBV12-3 or TRBV12-4 and TRBJ1-5, with D possibly being TRBD1 (6 bases). This CDR3 is built from 15 residues. Trimming left V 0 bases short and J 4 bases short, with 10 bases between. For the CDR3, the DNA is TGTGCCAGCAGTTTAGCCCAGGGGAATAATCAGCCCCAGCATTTT. Translation gives CASSLAQGNNQPQHF.